The source of this T cell receptor (beta chain) is a study of T cell changes during pregnancy in multiple sclerosis. Clones were read by immunoSEQ multiplex PCR, and TCRdb kept only the in-frame ones, dropping some. The sample lists 49,000 or so clones, roughly 93% occurring once. The CDR3 totals 11 residues. Germline assignment: CDR1 SEHNR and CDR2 FQNEAQ (reference sequence). Trimming pared 5 bases from V and 2 bases from J, leaving 3 bases between. The sequenced sample was CD4+ T cells from peripheral blood mononuclear cells, obtained in the second trimester of pregnancy. The chain couples TRBV7-9 to TRBJ1-2; no reliable D call. This TCR was recovered from a female donor in good health, enrolled as a control in a pregnancy study. The CDR3 bases are TGTGCCAGCAGCGTAAACTATGGCTACACCTTC. It specifies CASSVNYGYTF.